This TCR beta chain comes out of a study of CD8 T cells in ankylosing spondylitis (TCRdb year 2017). Background on the whole study: To find TCR variants linked to disease, the study profiled T cell receptor beta repertoires in ankylosing spondylitis patients and healthy donors. The whole study cohort included some 100 healthy donors and 20 to 30 ankylosing spondylitis patients. Peripheral blood was sampled, and synovial fluid was also collected from ankylosing spondylitis patients. The paper as a whole reports these results and caveats: A TCR beta motif made up of several highly homologous amino acid variants appeared to be characteristic of blood from ankylosing spondylitis patients. The disease-linked clones were reported to be significantly enriched in matched synovial fluid samples from ankylosing spondylitis patients. Some motif variants were previously reported in synovial fluid and blood of reactive arthritis patients, suggesting common disease-initiation mechanisms. The disease-linked clones showed a CD8+ phenotype and occurred at relatively low frequencies in peripheral blood.

The CDR3, from cysteine to phenylalanine, totals 15 residues. Of the read, only the CDR3 DNA is kept; its 45 bases are in frame from base 1. CDR1 and CDR2 (SGHRS, YFSETQ) derive from the germline V gene. V loses 5 bases, J loses 0 bases, and the germline ends lie 15 bases apart. This clonotype was observed at least ten times. This receptor's antigen is unknown. Per-base quality was not reported, and no clone a single base away is much larger than it. These reads were obtained on an Illumina HiSeq 2500. TCR beta libraries were prepared by quantitative 5'-RACE with molecular barcodes. The authors' pipeline ran thus. A new computational method, built on a probabilistic model of VDJ rearrangement, was used to identify disease-linked TCR variants. TCRdb reworked the public reads: Q25 trimming with fastp, MiXCR clone assembly, productive beta chains retained. CDR3 protein duplicates are merged, each entry listing the most common genes and DNA. The V and J calls, along with clone size, are taken from TCRdb and not from the paper's own processing. This sample holds 200,000 to 250,000 distinct CDR3 sequences; more than 9% were observed only once. The ten largest clones take up 2% to 3% of the sample.

This receptor was identified in a male donor with ankylosing spondylitis or in good health (not recorded which). The chain is made from TRBV5-1 and TRBJ2-7; a weak D assignment points to TRBD2 (5 bases agree). Sequencing was done on a sample of blood, either unsorted or a sorted T cell fraction (not recorded which). In nucleotides, the sequence is TGCGCCAGCAGTCAGCGGACGGGTAGCTCCTACGAGCAGTACTTC. Its protein reads: CASSQRTGSSYEQYF.